This entry describes one T cell receptor beta chain. This record belongs to a study of Ad26.COV2.S vaccination and SARS-CoV-2 variants. This CDR3 is 15 amino acids long. The germline CDR1 and CDR2 sequences are SEHNR and FQNEAQ (reference sequence). Deletions cut 1 base from V and 0 bases from J, with 7 bases between. The treatment: 15 to 20 received Ad26.COV2.S at low or high dose, single or two shots; about five received placebo; per-sample allocation not given. The study sampled participants on day 63 after the first vaccine or placebo injection. Using immunoSEQ multiplex PCR, the repertoire was profiled, and TCRdb retains in-frame clones only, with some absent. The sample includes around 300,000 clones, roughly 91% of them seen just once.

The input for sequencing was peripheral blood, taken in a trial of Ad26.COV2.S vaccine versus placebo. The TCR sequence derives from a person aged 18-60 years who received the Ad26.COV2.S COVID-19 vaccine or a placebo. The chain joins TRBV7-9 to TRBJ1-5; D gene unclear. CDR3 amino acids: CASSLGQASNQPQHF. The CDR3 DNA reads as TGTGCCAGCAGCTTAGGGCAGGCTAGCAATCAGCCCCAGCATTTT.